These 7 T cell receptor beta chains were all obtained from the same sample, sequenced in a study of CD8+ T cells in alopecia areata. As the sequencing template, cDNA was produced by extracting RNA and reverse transcribing it. Here immunoSEQ multiplex PCR was the method, and the copy in TCRdb shows in-frame clones only, minus some. This table holds 95,000 to 100,000 clones, about 61% found once. Stated treatment: oral pan-JAK inhibitor, 5-10 mg twice daily. This specimen consisted of CD8+ T cells sorted from blood, obtained around week 55, from a patient treated with tofacitinib. The source is a human donor with alopecia areata.

About this clone itself: At the DNA level, this CDR3 is encoded by other sequences in the same sample as well. The V and J genes are TRBV9 and TRBJ1-2, with D perhaps matching TRBD1 (5 bases). The CDR3 length is 13 residues. Germline CDR1 SGDLS, CDR2 YYNGEE. Between the trimmed V and J ends, which lost 0 bases and 2 bases, there was a span of 5 bases. CDR3 residues: CASSVGQNYGYTF. The CDR3 DNA reads TGTGCCAGCAGCGTAGGACAGAACTATGGCTACACCTTC.

This clone appeared once. The chain couples TRBV5-6 to TRBJ2-5, with 12 bases that match TRBD2. This CDR3 has 18 amino acids. Germline CDR1 is SGHDT and CDR2 is YYEEEE. V lost 0 bases, J lost 5 bases, and 11 bases stayed unmatched. CDR3 in DNA: TGTGCCAGCAGCTTGGCTCGGCTAGCGGGGGGGCCGGTGGAGACCCAGTACTTC. This sequence encodes CASSLARLAGGPVETQYF.

This clone was observed once. The rearrangement uses TRBV5-1 and TRBJ1-1; the D is unclear. V lost 0 bases, J lost 7 bases, and 10 bases lay in between. CDR1 and CDR2 (germline): SGHRS, YFSETQ. The CDR3 consists of 13 residues. CDR3: CASSLEALSEAFF. For the CDR3, the DNA is TGCGCCAGCAGCTTGGAGGCGCTGAGTGAAGCTTTCTTT. The full variable domain, its missing parts supplied by reference TRBV5-1 and TRBJ1-1, is KAGVTQTPRYLIKTRGQQVTLSCSPISGHRSVSWYQQTPGQGLQFLFEYFSETQRNKGNFPGRFSGRQFSNSRSEMNVSTLELGDSALYLCASSLEALSEAFFGQGTRLTVV.

V usage is TRBV6-5 and J usage is TRBJ2-5, with D perhaps TRBD2 (7 bases). The CDR3 spans 16 residues. V lost 0 bases and J lost 5, with 16 bases in between. The germline CDR1 and CDR2 sequences are MNHEY and SVGAGI. CDR3 sequence reads: CASSYSSGGAGETQYF. CDR3 in DNA: TGTGCCAGCAGTTACTCGTCTGGGGGGGCCGGGGAGACCCAGTACTTC.

The rearrangement uses TRBV2 and TRBJ1-6; D remains ambiguous. From germline, CDR1 is SNHLY and CDR2 FYNNEI. V dropped 3 bases and J dropped 6 bases, with 9 bases sitting between them. The CDR3 runs to 14 residues. CDR3: CASSDPTFNSPLHF. The CDR3 nucleotides read TGTGCCAGCAGTGACCCGACTTTTAATTCACCCCTCCACTTT.

There are a few counts of this clone. The chain's CDR3 is CASSSGTGRANYGYTF. The CDR3 nucleotides read TGCGCCAGCAGCTCCGGTACGGGGCGTGCTAACTATGGCTACACCTTC. This rearrangement joins TRBV5-1 to TRBJ1-2; TRBD1 is a possible D gene (5 bases). The CDR3 totals 16 residues. V was clipped by 3 bases and J by 0 bases, with 15 bases between them. CDR1 and CDR2 (germline): SGHRS, YFSETQ. Together with reference TRBV5-1 and TRBJ1-2, the CDR3 gives the full variable domain: KAGVTQTPRYLIKTRGQQVTLSCSPISGHRSVSWYQQTPGQGLQFLFEYFSETQRNKGNFPGRFSGRQFSNSRSEMNVSTLELGDSALYLCASSSGTGRANYGYTFGSGTRLTVV.

V and J are TRBV7-9 and TRBJ2-2; 7 bases line up with TRBD1. Germline values: CDR1 SEHNR, CDR2 FQNEAQ (reference sequence). V trimming: 4 bases; J trimming: 3 bases; junction bases outside the gene matches: 5. This CDR3 is 15 amino acids long. CDR3 bases: TGTGCCAGCAGCTACTACAGGGGATACACCGGGGAGCTGTTTTTT. Protein: CASSYYRGYTGELFF.